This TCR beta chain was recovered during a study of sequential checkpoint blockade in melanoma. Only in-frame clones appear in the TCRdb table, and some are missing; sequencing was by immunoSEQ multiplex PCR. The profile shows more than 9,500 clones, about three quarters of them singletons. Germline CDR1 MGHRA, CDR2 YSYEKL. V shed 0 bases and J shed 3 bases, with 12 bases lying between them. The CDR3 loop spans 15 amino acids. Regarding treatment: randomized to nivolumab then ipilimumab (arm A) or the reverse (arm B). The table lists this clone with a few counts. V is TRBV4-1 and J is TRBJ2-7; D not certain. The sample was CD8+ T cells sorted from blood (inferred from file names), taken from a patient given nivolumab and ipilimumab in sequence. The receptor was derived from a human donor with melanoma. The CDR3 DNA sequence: TGCGCCAGCAGCCAAGATAGAGCCACCAACTACGAGCAGTACTTC. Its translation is CASSQDRATNYEQYF.